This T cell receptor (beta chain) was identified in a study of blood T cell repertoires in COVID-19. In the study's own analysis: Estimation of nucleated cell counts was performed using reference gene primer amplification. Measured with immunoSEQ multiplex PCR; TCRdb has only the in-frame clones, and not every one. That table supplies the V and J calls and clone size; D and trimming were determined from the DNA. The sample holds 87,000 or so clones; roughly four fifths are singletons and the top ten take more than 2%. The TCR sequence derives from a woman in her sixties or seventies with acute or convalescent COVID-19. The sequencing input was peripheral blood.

CDR3 DNA sequence: TGTGCCAGCAGCGAAGGGGGAGAGGGGATGCATGAAAAACTGTTTTTT. This gives the protein CASSEGGEGMHEKLFF. The chain couples TRBV28 to TRBJ1-4, with a tentative D call TRBD1 (6 bases). Germline V CDR1 and CDR2: MDHEN, SYDVKM. Trimming shortened V by 6 bases and J by 6 bases, and 20 bases separated the two germline ends. The CDR3 is 16 residues long.